This TCR beta chain derives from a study of PD-1 blockade in classical Hodgkin lymphoma. On the study more broadly: The study gave patients nivolumab 3 mg/kg intravenously every 2 weeks.

Time point here: cycle 4 day 1 (C4D1), after around six weeks of nivolumab. Following autologous stem cell transplantation, relapse occurred in every patient, and exposure to brentuximab vedotin varied. To note about this clone: Its specificity is not known.

Regarding the study as a whole: Reports described newly diagnosed patients as having lower baseline TCR diversity than healthy donors. The CD4+ diversity rise by C4D1 was clearest in complete responders.

Using immunoSEQ multiplex PCR, the repertoire was profiled, and TCRdb retains in-frame clones only, with some absent. Seen here are about 93,000 clones, around 80% observed once, and the top ten hold 9.4%. The CDR3 covers 15 residues. J gave up 2 bases and V 5 bases, and 8 bases lay outside the gene matches. The germline CDR1 and CDR2 sequences are MNHEY and SVGAGI. The TCR comes from a human donor with classical Hodgkin lymphoma. The chain couples TRBV6-5 to TRBJ1-2, with TRBD1 matching over 7 bases. This sample comprised peripheral blood mononuclear cells (PBMCs), obtained before the fourth cycle of nivolumab. The DNA of the CDR3 is TGTGCCAGCAGTCAGCGGGACAGTCTGAACTATGGCTACACCTTC. Protein: CASSQRDSLNYGYTF.